Shown below are 31 T cell receptor beta chains from a single sample sequenced in a study of CD8 T cells in Susac syndrome. It was with random hexamers that about 0.45 to 1 ug RNA was reverse transcribed. TCRdb analysed the immunoSEQ multiplex PCR reads with MiXCR anew, one entry per CDR3 protein. The sample lists 250,000 to 350,000 distinct CDR3 sequences, 70% to 90% occurring once. The material sequenced was CD8+ T cells from PBMCs. These receptors were obtained from a human donor with multiple sclerosis.

This sequence joins TRBV27 and TRBJ2-7; D unclear. V lost 2 bases and J 0 bases, leaving 14 bases between the germline ends. The CDR3 spans 16 residues. Germline values: CDR1 MNHEY, CDR2 SMNVEV (reference sequence). CDR3: CASSLRQPSFSYEQYF. CDR3 nucleotides: TGTGCCAGCAGTTTAAGGCAGCCTTCTTTCTCCTACGAGCAGTACTTC.

The V call is TRBV7-9, the J call TRBJ2-7; 12 nucleotides line up with TRBD2. Trimming cost V 5 bases and J 4 bases; bases outside gene matches: 12. The CDR3 runs 17 residues. Germline CDR1 reads SEHNR; CDR2 reads FQNEAQ (reference sequence). The CDR3 bases are TGTGCCAGCAGCCCCGGGACTAGCGGGTCCAGGAGGTACGAGCAGTACTTC. Protein product: CASSPGTSGSRRYEQYF. The full variable domain, its missing parts supplied by reference TRBV7-9 and TRBJ2-7, is DTGVSQNPRHKITKRGQNVTFRCDPISEHNRLYWYRQTLGQGPEFLTYFQNEAQLEKSRLLSDRFSAERPKGSFSTLEIQRTEQGDSAMYLCASSPGTSGSRRYEQYFGPGTRLTVT.

V and J are TRBV27 and TRBJ2-7; no clear D. Germline loops: CDR1 MNHEY, CDR2 SMNVEV (reference sequence). This CDR3 contains 13 residues. The V end lost 0 bases, the J end lost 9 bases, and 12 bases lay between the germline ends. CDR3 sequence: CASSLSGRSGQYF. CDR3 bases: TGTGCCAGCAGTTTATCCGGCCGGTCCGGGCAGTACTTC.

This chain joins TRBV12-3 or TRBV12-4 and TRBJ1-5, with TRBD1 as a possible D gene (5 bases). This CDR3 spans 14 amino acids. V gave up 7 bases and J gave up 1 base, with 11 bases separating them. CDR3 loop: CASNGGSSNQPQHF. The CDR3, as DNA: TGTGCCAGCAATGGGGGGTCCAGCAATCAGCCCCAGCATTTT.

The chain combines TRBV28 with TRBJ1-5; the D gene is possibly TRBD1 (5 bases). This CDR3 region has 13 residues. The germline gives CDR1 MDHEN, CDR2 SYDVKM. Trimming took 4 bases from V and 3 from J, leaving 7 bases between them. The CDR3 protein is CASSSDINQPQHF. CDR3 in DNA: TGTGCCAGCAGTTCGGACATCAATCAGCCCCAGCATTTT.

The DNA for the CDR3 is TGCAGTGCTAGGGCCCTGGGAGATACGCAGTATTTT. It is translated as CSARALGDTQYF. The J gene is TRBJ2-3, the V gene TRBV20-1, with D uncertain. CDR1 DFQATT and CDR2 SNEGSKA come from the germline V gene (reference sequence). Trimming left V 3 bases short and J 5 bases short, with 9 bases between. This CDR3 contains 12 residues.

The rearrangement links TRBV28 to TRBJ2-4; 9 nucleotides align to TRBD2. V dropped 3 bases and J dropped 3; count of bases not matched to a gene: 9. The germline gives CDR1 MDHEN, CDR2 SYDVKM. The CDR3 length is 17 residues. DNA for the CDR3: TGTGCCAGCAGTTTGGGCGCGGGAGGGATTGACAAAAACATTCAGTACTTC. This sequence encodes CASSLGAGGIDKNIQYF.

This chain joins TRBV7-2 and TRBJ2-5; 10 nucleotides agree with TRBD2. The V segment lost 5 bases and the J segment 2 bases; nucleotides outside the gene matches: 14. The CDR3 covers 18 residues. Germline CDR1 reads SGHTA; CDR2 reads FQGNSA. CDR3 loop: CASSRRARSGRIQETQYF. CDR3 in DNA: TGTGCCAGCAGCCGTCGCGCCCGTAGCGGGAGGATTCAAGAGACCCAGTACTTC.

The V gene is TRBV7-6, the J gene TRBJ2-7; D is possibly TRBD2 (6 bases). The CDR3 sequence is 16 residues long. CDR1 is SGHVS and CDR2 is FNYEAQ in the germline V gene. The V end was cut by 5 bases, the J end by 3 bases, with 20 bases between. CDR3 loop: CASSLGLRESDYEQYF. The CDR3 DNA sequence: TGTGCCAGCAGCCTTGGACTAAGGGAGTCTGACTACGAGCAGTACTTC.

The chain combines TRBV12-3 or TRBV12-4 with TRBJ2-7, with D tentatively TRBD2 (6 bases). The CDR3 runs 15 residues. V dropped 5 bases and J dropped 5 bases, with 19 bases sitting between them. Here the CDR3 reads CASSPQPPGVDEQYF. In DNA form, the CDR3 reads TGTGCCAGCAGTCCCCAACCTCCGGGAGTTGACGAGCAGTACTTC.

The rearrangement links TRBV27 to TRBJ2-2, with D possibly being TRBD1 or TRBD2 (5 bases each). In germline, CDR1 is MNHEY, CDR2 SMNVEV (reference sequence). Trimming took off 0 bases at V and 7 bases at J, with 12 bases between the two ends. This CDR3 is 15 amino acids long. Here the CDR3 DNA reads TGTGCCAGCAGTTTATCCCCTCGTGGGGGCGGGGAGCTGTTTTTT. Translated: CASSLSPRGGGELFF.

The chain has TRBV20-1 and TRBJ2-7; possible D gene TRBD1, 6 bases. This CDR3 is built from 13 residues. Trimming took 2 bases from V and 0 from J, leaving 8 bases between them. CDR1 and CDR2 (germline): DFQATT, SNEGSKA (reference sequence). The CDR3 sequence is CSARNRASYEQYF. The DNA of the CDR3 is TGCAGTGCTAGAAACAGGGCCTCCTACGAGCAGTACTTC.

The V call is TRBV7-9, the J call TRBJ1-1; 7 nucleotides align to TRBD1. V shed 5 bases, J shed 5 bases, and the junction held 11 bases outside the gene matches. The CDR3 spans 15 residues. Per the germline V gene, CDR1 is SEHNR and CDR2 is FQNEAQ (reference sequence). CDR3 loop: CASSPKPDRDTEAFF. The CDR3 DNA reads TGTGCCAGCAGCCCTAAGCCCGACAGGGATACTGAAGCTTTCTTT. The variable domain in full, completed from reference TRBV7-9 and TRBJ1-1, reads DTGVSQNPRHKITKRGQNVTFRCDPISEHNRLYWYRQTLGQGPEFLTYFQNEAQLEKSRLLSDRFSAERPKGSFSTLEIQRTEQGDSAMYLCASSPKPDRDTEAFFGQGTRLTVV.

This CDR3 is CASSFAGQPQHF. The CDR3 nucleotides read TGTGCCAGCAGCTTCGCGGGTCAGCCCCAGCATTTT. J is TRBJ1-5 and V is TRBV11-2; D is unresolved. Trimming took 3 bases from V and 6 from J, leaving 6 bases between them. The CDR3 is 12 amino acids. Germline V gene data show CDR1 as SGHAT and CDR2 as FQNNGV. Drawing the rest from reference TRBV11-2 and TRBJ1-5, the complete variable domain is EAGVAQSPRYKIIEKRQSVAFWCNPISGHATLYWYQQILGQGPKLLIQFQNNGVVDDSQLPKDRFSAERLKGVDSTLKIQPAKLEDSAVYLCASSFAGQPQHFGDGTRLSIL.

This chain uses TRBV9 with TRBJ1-1; possibly TRBD1 for D (5 bases). CDR3 length: 13 residues. The V gene's germline CDR1 is SGDLS and CDR2 YYNGEE. V lost 0 bases and J 11 bases, leaving 14 bases between the germline ends. CDR3 sequence: CASSVAGGLEAFF. CDR3 DNA: TGTGCCAGCAGCGTAGCGGGGGGTTTAGAGGCTTTCTTT.

The chain employs TRBV2 and TRBJ2-7; D gene uncertain. The CDR3 contains 14 residues. Trimming stripped 6 bases from V and 0 bases from J, with 12 bases between. Germline V gene sequence: CDR1 SNHLY, CDR2 FYNNEI. CDR3 loop: CASSLTPTSYEQYF. The CDR3 coding sequence is TGTGCCAGCAGCCTGACACCAACCTCCTACGAGCAGTACTTC.

The chain uses TRBV12-3 or TRBV12-4 and TRBJ1-3, with a tentative D call TRBD1 (5 bases). V lost 3 bases to trimming and J lost 0 bases, with 6 bases between them. This CDR3 spans 14 amino acids. CDR3 residues: CASSFGGSGNTIYF. In DNA, the CDR3 is TGTGCCAGCAGTTTCGGGGGCTCTGGAAACACCATATATTTT.

This chain connects TRBV19 to TRBJ1-2; D unresolved. Trimming took off 7 bases at V and 3 bases at J, with 12 bases between the two ends. Per germline, CDR1 LNHDA and CDR2 SQIVND (reference sequence). CDR3 length equals 13 residues. The CDR3 here is CASISEEYYGYTF. The CDR3 region has the DNA TGTGCCAGTATATCAGAAGAGTACTATGGCTACACCTTC.

The J gene is TRBJ2-1, the V gene TRBV25-1; unclear D gene. This CDR3 contains 11 residues. Germline lookup yields CDR1 MGHDK and CDR2 SYGVNS. Between the trimmed V and J ends, which lost 2 bases and 9 bases, there was a span of 5 bases. The CDR3 sequence: CASSEATEQFF. CDR3 sequence (DNA): TGTGCCAGCAGTGAAGCCACTGAGCAGTTCTTC.

The V and J genes are TRBV9 and TRBJ2-3; TRBD2 might be the D (5 bases). This CDR3 spans 16 amino acids. CDR1 and CDR2 from the germline V gene are SGDLS and YYNGEE. Trimming removed 0 bases from V and 1 base from J, with 12 bases in between. For the CDR3, the DNA is TGTGCCAGCAGCGTAGTGTCTGAGGGAGGCACAGATACGCAGTATTTT. This translates into CASSVVSEGGTDTQYF.

V and J are TRBV29-1 and TRBJ2-3; the D is unclear. Trimming shortened V by 1 base and J by 5 bases, and 4 bases separated the two germline ends. Germline CDR1 SQVTM, CDR2 ANQGSEA. This CDR3 spans 11 amino acids. The CDR3 sequence: CSVEVGDTQYF. CDR3 in DNA: TGCAGCGTTGAAGTGGGAGATACGCAGTATTTT.

V and J are TRBV5-6 and TRBJ2-1; D could derive from TRBD1 or TRBD2 (5 bases each). The CDR3 runs 14 residues. With 3 bases removed from V and 7 bases from J, the gap between germline ends came to 14 bases. Germline V lookup: CDR1 SGHDT, CDR2 YYEEEE. The CDR3 sequence is CASSSSGARNEQFF. The CDR3 DNA is TGTGCCAGCAGCTCTTCCGGGGCTCGGAATGAGCAGTTCTTC.

CDR3 sequence reads: CASSPSWGDFTDTQYF. The CDR3 coding sequence is TGTGCCAGCAGTCCGTCCTGGGGGGATTTCACAGATACGCAGTATTTT. This rearrangement joins TRBV27 to TRBJ2-3; a weak D match, TRBD2 (6 bases). Germline-derived CDR1 and CDR2 are MNHEY and SMNVEV (reference sequence). The CDR3 is 16 residues long. V lost 5 bases, J lost 2 bases, and 17 bases lay in between.

The CDR3 sequence is CASSLTGGSFFGYTF. CDR3 DNA sequence: TGTGCCAGCAGCTTAACAGGGGGCTCATTCTTTGGCTACACCTTC. The rearrangement links TRBV7-9 to TRBJ1-2; TRBD1 agrees at 9 bases. Germline values: CDR1 SEHNR, CDR2 FQNEAQ (reference sequence). This CDR3 region has 15 residues. J was trimmed by 7 bases and V by 2 bases; bases with no gene match: 8. Supplemented by reference TRBV7-9 and TRBJ1-2, the full variable domain reads DTGVSQNPRHKITKRGQNVTFRCDPISEHNRLYWYRQTLGQGPEFLTYFQNEAQLEKSRLLSDRFSAERPKGSFSTLEIQRTEQGDSAMYLCASSLTGGSFFGYTFGSGTRLTVV.

The J gene is TRBJ1-1, the V gene TRBV27; TRBD1 is a possible D gene (5 bases). V gave up 5 bases and J gave up 11 bases, with 15 bases separating them. The CDR3 runs to 12 residues. Germline V lookup: CDR1 MNHEY, CDR2 SMNVEV (reference sequence). The CDR3 reads CASSAFQGLAFF. CDR3 coding DNA: TGTGCCAGCAGTGCCTTTCAGGGCCTGGCTTTCTTT.

The V call is TRBV25-1, the J call TRBJ2-7; D remains unclear. The CDR3 totals 15 residues. The V gene's germline CDR1 is MGHDK and CDR2 SYGVNS. Trimming shortened V by 4 bases and J by 2 bases, and 15 bases separated the two germline ends. CDR3 loop: CASSGPHSPTYEQYF. CDR3 sequence (DNA): TGTGCCAGCAGTGGTCCCCACTCTCCGACCTACGAGCAGTACTTC.

The chain employs TRBV27 and TRBJ2-6; tentative D call: TRBD2 (6 bases). The V gene's germline CDR1 is MNHEY and CDR2 SMNVEV (reference sequence). The CDR3 runs to 16 residues. Trimming took 1 base from V and 1 from J, leaving 8 bases between them. The CDR3 sequence: CASSLYGGSGANVLTF. The CDR3 nucleotides are TGTGCCAGCAGTTTATACGGGGGATCTGGGGCCAACGTCCTGACTTTC.

In its sample, this clonotype was seen once. The V gene is TRBV4-1, the J gene TRBJ2-5; 12 nucleotides align to TRBD2. V shed 6 bases, J shed 0 bases, and the junction held 2 bases outside the gene matches. Germline assignment: CDR1 MGHRA and CDR2 YSYEKL. The CDR3 has 15 residues. The CDR3 here is CASRPSGGDQETQYF. The DNA for the CDR3 is TGCGCCAGCAGGCCTAGCGGGGGGGACCAAGAGACCCAGTACTTC.

This clonotype appeared once. The chain combines TRBV7-8 with TRBJ1-1; no definite D call. CDR1 SGHVS and CDR2 FQNEAQ come from the germline V gene. V gave up 3 bases and J gave up 1 base, with 12 bases separating them. This CDR3 comprises 15 residues. Written as DNA, the CDR3 is TGTGCCAGCAGCTTCCCGGCCAGGTCGAACACTGAAGCTTTCTTT. Translated: CASSFPARSNTEAFF. Looking up the rest from reference TRBV7-8 and TRBJ1-1 gives the full variable domain: GAGVSQSPRYKVAKRGQDVALRCDPISGHVSLFWYQQALGQGPEFLTYFQNEAQLDKSGLPSDRFFAERPEGSVSTLKIQRTQQEDSAVYLCASSFPARSNTEAFFGQGTRLTVV.

The chain carries TRBV30 and TRBJ1-1; weak D call: TRBD1 (6 bases). The CDR3 has 12 amino acids. Germline V gene lookup returns CDR1 GTSNPN and CDR2 SVGIG (reference sequence). V dropped 3 bases and J dropped 7 bases, with 12 bases sitting between them. DNA for the CDR3: TGTGCCTGGAGGGACAGCTCCCTTGAAGCTTTCTTT. It translates to CAWRDSSLEAFF.

The rearrangement joins TRBV6-1 to TRBJ2-1; 7 nucleotides line up with TRBD2. J was trimmed by 7 bases and V by 7 bases; bases with no gene match: 13. This CDR3 contains 15 residues. In germline, CDR1 is MNHNS, CDR2 SASEGT. The CDR3 reads CASNPRDYASNEQFF. The DNA of the CDR3 is TGTGCCAGCAACCCCCGGGACTACGCCTCTAATGAGCAGTTCTTC.